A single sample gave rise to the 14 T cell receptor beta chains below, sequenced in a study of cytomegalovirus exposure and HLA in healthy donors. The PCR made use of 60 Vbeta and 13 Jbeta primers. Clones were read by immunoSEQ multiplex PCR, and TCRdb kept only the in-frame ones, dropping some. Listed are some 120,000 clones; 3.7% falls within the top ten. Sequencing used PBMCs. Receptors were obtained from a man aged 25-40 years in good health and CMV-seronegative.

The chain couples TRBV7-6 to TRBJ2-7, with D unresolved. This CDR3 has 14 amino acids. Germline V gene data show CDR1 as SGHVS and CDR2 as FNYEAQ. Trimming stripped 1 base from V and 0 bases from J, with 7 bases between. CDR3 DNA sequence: TGTGCCAGCAGCTTAGGACTCCGCTCCTACGAGCAGTACTTC. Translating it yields CASSLGLRSYEQYF.

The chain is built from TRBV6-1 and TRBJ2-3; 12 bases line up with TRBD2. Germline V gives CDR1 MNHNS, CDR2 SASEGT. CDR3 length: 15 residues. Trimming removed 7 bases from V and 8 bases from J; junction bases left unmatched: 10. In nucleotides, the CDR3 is TGTGCCAGCACTACACTAGCGGGGGGTGAGGGTACGCAGTATTTT. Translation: CASTTLAGGEGTQYF.

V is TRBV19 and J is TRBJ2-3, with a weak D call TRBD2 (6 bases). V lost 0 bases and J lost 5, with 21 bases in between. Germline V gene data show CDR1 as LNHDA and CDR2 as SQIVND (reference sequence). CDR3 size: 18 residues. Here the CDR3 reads CASSIDQIPAGRQDTQYF. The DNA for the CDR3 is TGTGCCAGTAGTATAGATCAAATTCCGGCAGGGAGGCAAGATACGCAGTATTTT.

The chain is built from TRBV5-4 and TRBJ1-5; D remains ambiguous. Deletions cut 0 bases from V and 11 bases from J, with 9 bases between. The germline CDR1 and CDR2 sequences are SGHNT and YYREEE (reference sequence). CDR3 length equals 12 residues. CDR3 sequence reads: CASSLDNSAQHF. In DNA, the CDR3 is TGTGCCAGCAGCTTGGACAATTCAGCCCAGCATTTT.

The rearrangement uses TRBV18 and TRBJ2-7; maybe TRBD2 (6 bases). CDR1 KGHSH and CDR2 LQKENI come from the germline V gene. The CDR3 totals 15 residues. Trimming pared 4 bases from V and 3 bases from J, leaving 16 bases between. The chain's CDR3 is CASSLGGGSIYEQYF. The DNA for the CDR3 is TGTGCCAGCTCACTCGGGGGAGGTTCTATCTACGAGCAGTACTTC.

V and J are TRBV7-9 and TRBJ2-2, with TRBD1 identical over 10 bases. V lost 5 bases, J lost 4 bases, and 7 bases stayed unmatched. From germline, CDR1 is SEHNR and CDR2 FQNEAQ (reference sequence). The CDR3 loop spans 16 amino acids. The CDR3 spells CASSPGTGVVTGELFF. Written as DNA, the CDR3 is TGTGCCAGCAGCCCCGGGACAGGGGTGGTCACCGGGGAGCTGTTTTTT.

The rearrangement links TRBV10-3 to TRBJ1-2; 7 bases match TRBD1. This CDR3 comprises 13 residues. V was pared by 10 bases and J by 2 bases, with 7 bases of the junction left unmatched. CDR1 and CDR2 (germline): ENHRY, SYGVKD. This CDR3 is CATGKGQNYGYTF. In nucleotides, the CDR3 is TGTGCCACCGGGAAGGGACAGAACTATGGCTACACCTTC.

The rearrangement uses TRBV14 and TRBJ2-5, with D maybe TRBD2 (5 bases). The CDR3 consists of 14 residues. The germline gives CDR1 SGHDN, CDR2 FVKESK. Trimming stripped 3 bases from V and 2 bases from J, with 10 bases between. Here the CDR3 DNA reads TGTGCCAGCAGCCACCGGGGTAATCAAGAGACCCAGTACTTC. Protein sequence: CASSHRGNQETQYF.

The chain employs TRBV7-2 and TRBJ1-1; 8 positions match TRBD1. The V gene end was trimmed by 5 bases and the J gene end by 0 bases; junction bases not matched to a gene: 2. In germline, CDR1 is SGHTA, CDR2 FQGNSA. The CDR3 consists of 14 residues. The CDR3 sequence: CASSRTGMNTEAFF. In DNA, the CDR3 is TGTGCCAGCAGCAGGACAGGGATGAACACTGAAGCTTTCTTT.

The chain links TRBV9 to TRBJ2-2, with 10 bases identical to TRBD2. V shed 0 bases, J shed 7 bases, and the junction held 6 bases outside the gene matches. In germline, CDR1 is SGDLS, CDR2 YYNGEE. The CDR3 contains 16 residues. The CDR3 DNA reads TGTGCCAGCAGCGTAGGAGCGGGGGGGCCTGTCGGGGAGCTGTTTTTT. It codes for CASSVGAGGPVGELFF.

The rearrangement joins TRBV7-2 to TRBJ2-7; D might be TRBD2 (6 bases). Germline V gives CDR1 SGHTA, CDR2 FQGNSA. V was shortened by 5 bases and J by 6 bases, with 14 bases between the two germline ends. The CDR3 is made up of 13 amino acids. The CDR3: CASSTRRETEQYF. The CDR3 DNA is TGTGCCAGCAGCACGCGGCGGGAAACCGAGCAGTACTTC.

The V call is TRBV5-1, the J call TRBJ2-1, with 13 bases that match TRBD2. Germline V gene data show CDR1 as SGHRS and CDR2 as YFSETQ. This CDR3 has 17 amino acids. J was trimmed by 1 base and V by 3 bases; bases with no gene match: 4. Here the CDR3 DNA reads TGCGCCAGCAGCTCTGGGACTAGCGGGATTTCCTACAATGAGCAGTTCTTC. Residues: CASSSGTSGISYNEQFF.

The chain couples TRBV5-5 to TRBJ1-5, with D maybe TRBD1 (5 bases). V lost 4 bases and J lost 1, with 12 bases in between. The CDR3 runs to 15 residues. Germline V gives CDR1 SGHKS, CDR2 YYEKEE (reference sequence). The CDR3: CASSRGPESNQPQHF. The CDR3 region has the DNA TGTGCCAGCAGCAGGGGCCCTGAGAGCAATCAGCCCCAGCATTTT. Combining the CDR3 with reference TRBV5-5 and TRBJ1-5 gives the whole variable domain DAGVTQSPTHLIKTRGQQVTLRCSPISGHKSVSWYQQVLGQGPQFIFQYYEKEERGRGNFPDRFSARQFPNYSSELNVNALLLGDSALYLCASSRGPESNQPQHFGDGTRLSIL.

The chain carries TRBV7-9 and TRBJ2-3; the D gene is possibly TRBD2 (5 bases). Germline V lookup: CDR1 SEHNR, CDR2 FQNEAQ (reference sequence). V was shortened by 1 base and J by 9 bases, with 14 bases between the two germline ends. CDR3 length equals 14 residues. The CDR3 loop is CASSLVPGRETQYF. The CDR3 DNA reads TGTGCCAGCAGCTTAGTACCGGGAAGAGAGACGCAGTATTTT.